This TCR beta chain was captured by sequencing in a study of cytomegalovirus exposure and HLA in healthy donors. Study outcomes and limitations: A missense variant in DCLRE1C was later tied to TCR beta V- and J-gene trimming. The likely origin of a cluster of highly shared sequence variants was a sequencing artifact.

Details on this clone: Its specificity is unknown.

Use of 60 Vbeta and 13 Jbeta primers characterized the PCR. Assay used: immunoSEQ multiplex PCR; TCRdb lists only in-frame clones, some missing. This sample has about 59,000 clones, with approximately 80% found just once. The CDR3 consists of 13 residues. Trimming stripped 4 bases from V and 2 bases from J, with 10 bases between. CDR1 is SGHRS, CDR2 YFSETQ, per germline. This TCR derives from a human donor in good health. The sequenced sample consisted of PBMCs. This rearrangement joins TRBV5-1 to TRBJ2-7; TRBD1 is a possible D gene (6 bases). CDR3 nucleotide sequence: TGCGCCAGCAGCCCAGGACAGACCTACGAGCAGTACTTC. It specifies CASSPGQTYEQYF.